The rows below give T cell receptor beta chains drawn from one sample of a study of CD8 T cells in ankylosing spondylitis. TCRdb used MiXCR to reprocess the 5' RACE reads, holding one entry per CDR3 protein. The sample records 380,000 or so distinct CDR3 sequences, roughly 22% being singletons. Input material: blood, either unsorted or a sorted T cell fraction (not recorded which). The receptors derive from a male donor with ankylosing spondylitis or in good health (not recorded which). Both conserved end residues are part of each CDR3. A D gene is named only where the DNA matches it firmly. Not all rows give a size; the values are once, few, many and, for expanded clones, a class.

few	TRBV4-1	NA	TRBJ2-4	CASGPPPQAKNIQYF	TGCGCCAGCGGACCTCCTCCTCAGGCCAAAAACATTCAGTACTTC
NA	TRBV13	TRBD2	TRBJ2-2	CASSLRTSRRPGELFF	TGTGCCAGCAGCTTACGGACTAGCAGACGCCCCGGGGAGCTGTTTTTT
NA	TRBV7-2	NA	TRBJ2-2	CASSLSRDFVTGELFF	TGTGCCAGCAGCTTATCCAGGGATTTTGTAACCGGGGAGCTGTTTTTT
few	TRBV15	NA	TRBJ1-4	CATSRIGFGEKLFF	TGTGCCACCAGCAGAATTGGGTTTGGCGAAAAACTGTTTTTT
few	TRBV29-1	NA	TRBJ2-7	CSVASVTSEQYF	TGCAGCGTTGCGTCGGTGACGAGCGAGCAGTACTTC
few	TRBV6-2/TRBV6-3	TRBD2	TRBJ2-2	CASSYPGGPNTGELFF	TGTGCCAGCAGCTACCCGGGGGGGCCTAACACCGGGGAGCTGTTTTTT
NA	TRBV4-1	NA	TRBJ2-5	CASSQGLLETQYF	TGCGCCAGCAGCCAAGGGTTACTAGAGACCCAGTACTTC
few	TRBV11-2	NA	TRBJ2-1	CASSLDIFAGALLNNEQFF	TGTGCCAGCAGCTTAGATATATTCGCGGGGGCCCTCCTTAACAATGAGCAGTTCTTC
NA	TRBV7-9	NA	TRBJ2-5	CASYGPRDQETQYF	TGTGCCAGCTACGGACCGAGAGACCAAGAGACCCAGTACTTC
few	TRBV15	NA	TRBJ2-3	CATSKDRVSLWQGEDTQYF	TGTGCCACCAGCAAAGATAGAGTATCCTTGTGGCAGGGTGAAGATACGCAGTATTTT
few	TRBV3-1	NA	TRBJ2-7	CASSQARISYEQYF	TGTGCCAGCAGCCAAGCGCGGATCTCCTACGAGCAGTACTTC
few	TRBV29-1	NA	TRBJ2-2	CSVEQGDTGELFF	TGCAGCGTTGAACAAGGAGACACCGGGGAGCTGTTTTTT
NA	TRBV27	NA	TRBJ2-1	CASTRDIGPYNEQFF	TGTGCCAGCACCCGGGACATAGGACCCTACAATGAGCAGTTCTTC
few	TRBV6-1	NA	TRBJ2-7	CASRPTEPAYEQYF	TGTGCCAGCAGGCCGACAGAGCCCGCCTACGAGCAGTACTTC
many	TRBV12-3/TRBV12-4	NA	TRBJ2-2	CASSLQGYHGGELFF	TGTGCCAGCAGTTTGCAGGGTTATCATGGCGGGGAGCTGTTTTTT
NA	TRBV5-6	NA	TRBJ2-7	CASSLANSYEQYF	TGTGCCAGCAGCTTGGCCAATTCCTACGAGCAGTACTTC
NA	TRBV7-2	TRBD2	TRBJ2-1	CASSLAASGVVEQFF	TGTGCCAGCAGCTTAGCGGCTAGCGGGGTAGTGGAGCAGTTCTTC
NA	TRBV20-1	NA	TRBJ2-1	CSAIFTTGGSYNEQFF	TGCAGTGCCATCTTTACGACTGGAGGCTCCTACAATGAGCAGTTCTTC
NA	TRBV7-9	NA	TRBJ2-5	CASSRIQGLETQYF	TGTGCCAGCAGCAGGATCCAGGGGCTTGAGACCCAGTACTTC
NA	TRBV28	TRBD1	TRBJ2-2	CASSAYRGNTGELFF	TGTGCCAGCAGTGCGTACAGGGGGAACACCGGGGAGCTGTTTTTT
few	TRBV27	TRBD1	TRBJ2-7	CASSTPGQGAGEQYF	TGTGCCAGCAGTACACCGGGACAGGGGGCTGGCGAGCAGTACTTC
few	TRBV12-3/TRBV12-4	TRBD1	TRBJ1-1	CASSPAPGGDTEAFF	TGTGCCAGCAGTCCAGCCCCAGGGGGGGACACTGAAGCTTTCTTT
NA	TRBV4-1	NA	TRBJ2-7	CASRQEWGLDEQYF	TGCGCCAGCAGGCAAGAGTGGGGTTTAGACGAGCAGTACTTC
NA	TRBV12-3/TRBV12-4	NA	TRBJ1-4	CASRDRNKGEKLFF	TGTGCCAGCAGAGACAGGAACAAGGGTGAAAAACTGTTTTTT
NA	TRBV27	NA	TRBJ2-7	CASSLAGPLFEQYF	TGTGCCAGCAGTTTGGCAGGGCCCCTTTTCGAGCAGTACTTC
few	TRBV9	TRBD1	TRBJ1-2	CASSGGQHYGYTF	TGTGCCAGCAGCGGGGGACAGCACTATGGCTACACCTTC
many	TRBV29-1	NA	TRBJ2-2	CSVEVREADTGELFF	TGCAGCGTTGAGGTCAGGGAGGCAGACACCGGGGAGCTGTTTTTT
NA	TRBV12-3/TRBV12-4	NA	TRBJ1-2	CASSFLPGEHGYTF	TGTGCCAGCAGTTTTCTTCCAGGGGAGCATGGCTACACCTTC
NA	TRBV5-1	TRBD2	TRBJ2-1	CASSETGTTTSGGASYNEQFF	TGCGCCAGCAGCGAAACCGGGACAACGACTAGCGGGGGAGCCAGTTACAATGAGCAGTTCTTC
NA	TRBV12-3/TRBV12-4	NA	TRBJ1-3	CASRVPGNTIYF	TGTGCCAGCCGAGTTCCTGGAAACACCATATATTTT
NA	TRBV7-2	NA	TRBJ1-1	CASSLNSVTEAFF	TGTGCCAGCAGCCTGAACTCGGTCACTGAAGCTTTCTTT
once	TRBV15	NA	TRBJ1-5	CATSRRGGSNQPQHF	TGTGCCACCAGCAGGCGAGGCGGTAGCAATCAGCCCCAGCATTTT
few	TRBV7-9	NA	TRBJ2-5	CASSMPPSGQETQYF	TGTGCCAGCAGCATGCCACCTTCGGGACAAGAGACCCAGTACTTC
many	TRBV5-5	NA	TRBJ2-7	CASSLGGGDPYEQYF	TGTGCCAGCAGCTTGGGGGGGGGCGACCCCTACGAGCAGTACTTC
many	TRBV29-1	NA	TRBJ1-1	CSVEGGRTNTEAFF	TGCAGCGTTGAGGGGGGCAGAACGAACACTGAAGCTTTCTTT
NA	TRBV2	NA	TRBJ2-1	CANRRDNEQFF	TGTGCCAATCGACGGGACAATGAGCAGTTCTTC
NA	TRBV20-1	NA	TRBJ2-3	CSARGTVATDTQYF	TGCAGTGCTAGAGGGACTGTGGCCACAGATACGCAGTATTTT
NA	TRBV6-6	NA	TRBJ2-3	CASNTPDRITQYF	TGTGCCAGCAATACACCCGACAGGATTACGCAGTATTTT
few	TRBV11-1	NA	TRBJ2-7	CASSEYHGGEQYF	TGTGCCAGCAGCGAATACCACGGAGGCGAGCAGTACTTC
NA	TRBV6-5	NA	TRBJ2-1	CASSYWGASNEQFF	TGTGCCAGCAGTTATTGGGGCGCTTCCAATGAGCAGTTCTTC
few	TRBV28	TRBD2	TRBJ2-3	CASSLGLAPTDTQYF	TGTGCCAGCAGCCTGGGACTAGCTCCCACAGATACGCAGTATTTT
NA	TRBV11-2	NA	TRBJ2-1	CASSPTDVNEQFF	TGTGCCAGCAGCCCGACCGACGTCAATGAGCAGTTCTTC
NA	TRBV7-2	NA	TRBJ1-4	CASSLEGATNEKLFF	TGTGCCAGCAGCTTAGAGGGAGCAACTAATGAAAAACTGTTTTTT
NA	TRBV30	NA	TRBJ1-1	CAWSVGGLNTEAFF	TGTGCCTGGAGTGTCGGGGGTTTGAACACTGAAGCTTTCTTT
NA	TRBV6-1	NA	TRBJ2-5	CASSRVVSQETQYF	TGTGCCAGCAGTAGGGTAGTCAGCCAAGAGACCCAGTACTTC
few	TRBV7-8	TRBD2	TRBJ2-3	CASSPDNSGLVSDTQYF	TGTGCCAGCAGCCCAGATAATTCGGGACTAGTTTCCGATACGCAGTATTTT
NA	TRBV29-1	NA	TRBJ2-7	CSVSYPSSYEQYF	TGCAGCGTTTCTTACCCCAGCTCCTACGAGCAGTACTTC
few	TRBV21-1	NA	TRBJ2-1	CASSFPGRVYNEQFF	TGTGCCAGCTCCTTTCCGGGCAGGGTTTACAATGAGCAGTTCTTC
few	TRBV12-3/TRBV12-4	NA	TRBJ2-3	CASSGSLSSTDTQYF	TGTGCCAGCAGTGGGAGCCTATCTAGCACAGATACGCAGTATTTT
few	TRBV12-3/TRBV12-4	NA	TRBJ1-5	CASSLMGIQPQHF	TGTGCCAGCAGTTTAATGGGGATTCAGCCCCAGCATTTT
NA	TRBV3-1	NA	TRBJ2-3	CASSPRLGADTQYF	TGTGCCAGCAGCCCCCGACTTGGAGCAGATACGCAGTATTTT
few	TRBV6-4	NA	TRBJ2-1	CASSDSGTGGWDEQFF	TGTGCCAGCAGTGACTCGGGAACGGGGGGCTGGGATGAGCAGTTCTTC
few	TRBV28	NA	TRBJ2-7	CASSLGFRGNYEQYF	TGTGCCAGCAGTTTGGGTTTCAGGGGAAACTACGAGCAGTACTTC
few	TRBV7-9	NA	TRBJ2-5	CASSLDPPDEETQYF	TGTGCCAGCAGCCTAGACCCCCCGGATGAAGAGACCCAGTACTTC
few	TRBV20-1	TRBD2	TRBJ2-3	CSASPSGGPVYF	TGCAGTGCTTCTCCTAGCGGGGGGCCCGTCTATTTT
NA	TRBV7-2	NA	TRBJ2-1	CASSSDWSYSDPQFF	TGTGCCAGCAGCTCCGACTGGAGTTACTCTGACCCCCAGTTCTTC
NA	TRBV12-3/TRBV12-4	TRBD2	TRBJ2-5	CASSPIVRGGWETQYF	TGTGCCAGCAGTCCGATTGTTCGGGGGGGCTGGGAGACCCAGTACTTC
NA	TRBV7-9	NA	TRBJ2-3	CASSLAGLSTDTQYF	TGTGCCAGCAGCTTAGCAGGACTCAGCACAGATACGCAGTATTTT
NA	TRBV2	NA	TRBJ2-3	CASSYLSSGTDTQYF	TGTGCCAGCAGCTACCTGTCTAGCGGCACAGATACGCAGTATTTT